These 5 T cell receptor beta chains originate from one sample sequenced in a study of cytomegalovirus exposure and HLA in healthy donors. Measured with immunoSEQ multiplex PCR; TCRdb has only the in-frame clones, and not every one. The sample lists about 73,000 clones; approximately 90% were seen once. Sequences were obtained from PBMCs. The source of these receptors is a woman aged 18-29 years in good health and CMV-seropositive.

The chain links TRBV10-3 to TRBJ1-5, with a tentative D call TRBD1 (5 bases). Per germline, CDR1 ENHRY and CDR2 SYGVKD. V lost 6 bases and J 6 bases, leaving 18 bases between the germline ends. The CDR3 extends over 15 amino acids. The CDR3 coding sequence is TGTGCCATCAGCTTACAGGAGGGGAGCGGTCAGCCCCAGCATTTT. Amino acid sequence: CAISLQEGSGQPQHF.

The chain uses TRBV28 and TRBJ1-1; no definite D call. CDR1 MDHEN and CDR2 SYDVKM come from the germline V gene. This CDR3 comprises 13 residues. V shed 6 bases and J shed 4 bases, with 12 bases lying between them. CDR3 residues: CASRASGLTEAFF. The CDR3 DNA reads TGTGCCAGCAGGGCGAGCGGTCTCACTGAAGCTTTCTTT.

The rearrangement links TRBV4-3 to TRBJ2-1; 7 nucleotides line up with TRBD2. V shed 0 bases, J shed 2 bases, and the junction held 1 base outside the gene matches. The CDR3 is 15 amino acids. Germline V gene data show CDR1 as LGHNA and CDR2 as YSLEER. The CDR3 DNA reads as TGCGCCAGCAGCCAAGAGCGGGGGACCTACAATGAGCAGTTCTTC. Its translation: CASSQERGTYNEQFF.

The rearrangement links TRBV2 to TRBJ2-1; 7 positions agree with TRBD1. In germline, CDR1 is SNHLY, CDR2 FYNNEI. The junction had 10 bases not matched to a gene; V was cut back by 5 bases and J by 6 bases. This CDR3 spans 15 amino acids. CDR3 nucleotide sequence: TGTGCCAGCAGTCTCGAACGGGGACAGAGCAATGAGCAGTTCTTC. Protein product: CASSLERGQSNEQFF.

This clone was seen just once. The germline gene is not matched at one end of the junction; a read error may be the cause. J is TRBJ2-1 and V is TRBV7-7; D ambiguous. Germline CDR1 reads SSHAT; CDR2 reads FNYEAQ (reference sequence). CDR3 size: 13 residues. CDR3 amino acids: CASTPIPYNEQFF. The CDR3 nucleotides read TGTGCTAGCACCCCAATTCCCTACAATGAGCAGTTCTTC.